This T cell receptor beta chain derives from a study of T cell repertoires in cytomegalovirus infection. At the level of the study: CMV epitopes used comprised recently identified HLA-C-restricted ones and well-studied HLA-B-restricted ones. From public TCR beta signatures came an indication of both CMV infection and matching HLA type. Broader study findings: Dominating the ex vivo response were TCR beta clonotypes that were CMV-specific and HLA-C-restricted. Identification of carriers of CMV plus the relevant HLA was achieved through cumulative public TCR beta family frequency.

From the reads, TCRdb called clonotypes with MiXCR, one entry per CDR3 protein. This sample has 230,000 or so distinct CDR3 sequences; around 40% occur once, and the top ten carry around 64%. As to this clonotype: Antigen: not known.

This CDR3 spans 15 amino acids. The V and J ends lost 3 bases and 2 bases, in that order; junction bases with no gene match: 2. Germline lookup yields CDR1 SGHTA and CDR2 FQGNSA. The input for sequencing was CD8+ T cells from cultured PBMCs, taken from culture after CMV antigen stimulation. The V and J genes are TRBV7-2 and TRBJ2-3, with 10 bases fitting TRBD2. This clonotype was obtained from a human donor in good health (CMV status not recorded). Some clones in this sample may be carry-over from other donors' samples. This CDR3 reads CASSFLAGATDTQYF. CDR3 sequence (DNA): TGTGCCAGCAGCTTTCTAGCGGGGGCCACAGATACGCAGTATTTT. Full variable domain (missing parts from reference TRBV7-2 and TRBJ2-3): GAGVSQSPSNKVTEKGKDVELRCDPISGHTALYWYRQSLGQGLEFLIYFQGNSAPDKSGLPSDRFSAERTGGSVSTLTIQRTQQEDSAVYLCASSFLAGATDTQYFGPGTRLTVL.